The 26 T cell receptor beta chains given below trace back to one sample, sequenced in a study of post-analysis software for immune sequencing data. Findings and limits, study-wide: Five TRBV segments, TRBV5-6, TRBV5-1 and TRBV20-1 among them, were found more frequent in patients than controls.

The antigens these receptors bind are not known. Tagging with unique molecular identifiers was a feature of the TCR beta cDNA libraries. Via MiXCR, TCRdb re-called the PCR reads, giving one row per CDR3 protein. The table has under 900,000 distinct CDR3 sequences, roughly half seen once. Sequencing was done on a sample of blood. These receptors all stem from a girl aged 10-17 years with multiple sclerosis.

The J gene is TRBJ2-3, the V gene TRBV25-1; D might be TRBD1 (6 bases). Germline CDR1 MGHDK, CDR2 SYGVNS. V lost 3 bases, J lost 3 bases, and 10 bases lay in between. The CDR3 runs 14 residues. CDR3 sequence: CASSDGGRTDTQYF. The CDR3 DNA reads as TGTGCCAGCAGTGATGGGGGCAGGACAGATACGCAGTATTTT.

This clonotype was counted only a few times. The chain carries TRBV20-1 and TRBJ2-7; the D gene is possibly TRBD2 (6 bases). CDR1 is DFQATT and CDR2 is SNEGSKA in the germline V gene (reference sequence). Trimming pared 3 bases from V and 4 bases from J, leaving 13 bases between. This CDR3 contains 13 residues. In DNA, the CDR3 is TGCAGTGCTAGGAGTAGCGGCGCTTACGAGCAGTACTTC. Residues: CSARSSGAYEQYF.

The chain couples TRBV11-2 to TRBJ1-1; D ambiguous. The CDR3 is 13 residues long. CDR1 and CDR2 (germline): SGHAT, FQNNGV. Trimming removed 6 bases from V and 5 bases from J, with 13 bases in between. The CDR3 coding sequence is TGTGCCAGCAGTATGGGCACACTGACTGAAGCTTTCTTT. This encodes CASSMGTLTEAFF.

V is TRBV7-3 and J is TRBJ1-2; D possibly corresponds to TRBD1 (6 bases). Germline CDR1 and CDR2: SGHTA and FQGTGA. This CDR3 has 13 amino acids. Trimming cost V 4 bases and J 6 bases, with 12 bases left between them. This CDR3 reads CASSSGTLDGYTF. DNA of the CDR3: TGTGCCAGCAGCTCCGGGACACTTGATGGCTACACCTTC.

This clonotype appeared many times. The junction departs from the called germline gene at one end, perhaps through a read error. The chain recombines TRBV12-3 or TRBV12-4 with TRBJ1-2; a weak D match, TRBD1 (6 bases). The CDR3 totals 11 residues. The CDR3 DNA reads TGTGCCAGCAGCTTAGGGGGTGGCTACACCTTC. Amino acids: CASSLGGGYTF.

This chain links TRBV13 with TRBJ2-7; D possibly corresponds to TRBD2 (6 bases). Looked up from germline, CDR1 is PRHDT and CDR2 is FYEKMQ (reference sequence). The CDR3 consists of 14 residues. Trimming shortened V by 3 bases and J by 2 bases, and 11 bases separated the two germline ends. This chain's CDR3 is CASSFRDSAYEQYF. The CDR3 region has the DNA TGTGCCAGCAGCTTCCGGGACTCCGCCTACGAGCAGTACTTC.

This clonotype came up a few times. V usage is TRBV29-1 and J usage is TRBJ2-3; TRBD2 matches at 11 bases. The germline CDR1 and CDR2 sequences are SQVTM and ANQGSEA. V lost 2 bases, J lost 12 bases, and 4 bases stayed unmatched. The CDR3 spans 12 residues. CDR3 bases: TGCAGCGTTGAATCCACTAGCGGGAGACAGTATTTT. Encoded protein: CSVESTSGRQYF.

V is TRBV4-1 and J is TRBJ1-5; D uncertain. Germline V gene data show CDR1 as MGHRA and CDR2 as YSYEKL. The CDR3 runs 14 residues. Trimming left V 0 bases short and J 5 bases short, with 8 bases between. The CDR3, as DNA: TGCGCCAGCAGCCAAGAACGATCCGATCAGCCCCAGCATTTT. Amino acids: CASSQERSDQPQHF.

J is TRBJ2-3 and V is TRBV7-2; TRBD2 agrees at 13 bases. With 3 bases clipped from V and 5 bases from J, the junction kept 5 bases outside the gene matches. The CDR3 length is 16 residues. CDR1 is SGHTA and CDR2 is FQGNSA in the germline V gene. The CDR3 loop is CASSFRTSGGGDTQYF. The CDR3 DNA reads TGTGCCAGCAGCTTCCGGACTAGCGGGGGTGGAGATACGCAGTATTTT.

The genes are TRBV20-1 and TRBJ2-1, with 12 bases matching TRBD2. The germline gives CDR1 DFQATT, CDR2 SNEGSKA (reference sequence). The CDR3 consists of 19 residues. V shed 3 bases and J 0 bases; nucleotides not matched to a gene: 12. The DNA of the CDR3 is TGCAGTGCTAGCGCGAGGACTAGCGGGATCAGGAGCTCCTACAATGAGCAGTTCTTC. Translation: CSASARTSGIRSSYNEQFF.

This clonotype was counted between two and nine times. The gene calls are TRBV20-1 and TRBJ2-3; D is unclear. V lost 2 bases and J 2 bases, leaving 8 bases between the germline ends. In germline, CDR1 is DFQATT, CDR2 SNEGSKA (reference sequence). CDR3 size: 13 residues. CDR3 sequence (DNA): TGCAGTGCTAGATACGGTTCCACAGATACGCAGTATTTT. Amino acids: CSARYGSTDTQYF.

The chain couples TRBV5-1 to TRBJ2-6, with D possibly matching TRBD1 (6 bases). Germline CDR1 reads SGHRS; CDR2 reads YFSETQ. The CDR3 runs 17 residues. Trimming left V 4 bases short and J 0 bases short, with 14 bases between. CDR3 nucleotides: TGCGCCAGCAGCCCGCCGGGACACATCTCTGGGGCCAACGTCCTGACTTTC. The encoded protein is CASSPPGHISGANVLTF.

V usage is TRBV19 and J usage is TRBJ2-3; D is possibly TRBD2 (7 bases). The V and J ends lost 3 bases and 4 bases respectively, with 14 bases between them. The germline CDR1 and CDR2 sequences are LNHDA and SQIVND (reference sequence). The CDR3 sequence is 15 residues long. The CDR3 region has the DNA TGTGCCAGTAGTATTGAGGCGGGGGCCCCAGATACGCAGTATTTT. Protein product: CASSIEAGAPDTQYF.

The gene calls are TRBV20-1 and TRBJ2-3; 8 bases fit TRBD1. This CDR3 has 16 amino acids. Germline loops: CDR1 DFQATT, CDR2 SNEGSKA (reference sequence). J was trimmed by 1 base and V by 6 bases; bases with no gene match: 12. In DNA, the CDR3 is TGCAGTGCGGATCCCCAGGGGGCGCCCCGCACAGATACGCAGTATTTT. Encoded protein: CSADPQGAPRTDTQYF.

V gene TRBV20-1 combines with J gene TRBJ2-7; possible D gene TRBD2, 5 bases. V was pared by 3 bases and J by 3 bases, with 15 bases between. The germline gives CDR1 DFQATT, CDR2 SNEGSKA (reference sequence). The CDR3 is made up of 14 amino acids. CDR3 in DNA: TGCAGTGCTAGGGGAGTGCGCAGGCGCTACGAGCAGTACTTC. Its translation: CSARGVRRRYEQYF.

V and J are TRBV6-5 and TRBJ1-2; D remains unclear. Trimming shortened V by 2 bases and J by 8 bases, and 12 bases separated the two germline ends. The CDR3 contains 13 residues. Germline CDR1 reads MNHEY; CDR2 reads SVGAGI. CDR3 in amino acids: CASSYRRGGGYTF. CDR3 sequence (DNA): TGTGCCAGCAGTTACCGCCGGGGAGGAGGCTACACCTTC.

The J gene is TRBJ2-3, the V gene TRBV29-1; maybe TRBD2 (6 bases). Deletions cut 6 bases from V and 0 bases from J, with 16 bases between. This CDR3 has 15 amino acids. Germline V gene lookup returns CDR1 SQVTM and CDR2 ANQGSEA. The chain's CDR3 is CSVGGGGISTDTQYF. The CDR3 nucleotides are TGCAGCGTGGGAGGCGGCGGGATAAGCACAGATACGCAGTATTTT.

This chain uses TRBV20-1 with TRBJ2-4; D call uncertain. Germline V CDR1 and CDR2: DFQATT, SNEGSKA (reference sequence). Trimming stripped 0 bases from V and 9 bases from J, with 3 bases between. The CDR3 loop spans 10 amino acids. CDR3 residues: CSARDAIQYF. For the CDR3, the DNA is TGCAGTGCTAGAGATGCCATTCAGTACTTC.

CDR3 DNA sequence: TGTGCCAGCAGCTCCGGGACAGGGTTAATGGAGACCCAGTACTTC. This sequence encodes CASSSGTGLMETQYF. The chain is built from TRBV6-5 and TRBJ2-5; the match to TRBD1 covers 9 bases. From germline, CDR1 is MNHEY and CDR2 SVGAGI. This CDR3 comprises 15 residues. With 6 bases clipped from V and 5 bases from J, the junction kept 10 bases outside the gene matches.

The sample holds a few counts of this clonotype. A junction end diverges from the germline sequence, so it may reflect a read error. The chain links TRBV7-2 to TRBJ1-2, with D unclear. In germline, CDR1 is SGHTA, CDR2 FQGNSA. CDR3 length: 15 amino acids. CDR3 DNA sequence: TGTGCCAGCAGCTTATCGACCGTTCAGGACTATAGCTACACCTTC. It encodes CASSLSTVQDYSYTF.

This clonotype was observed once. The rearrangement uses TRBV21-1 and TRBJ1-5. TRBV21-1 is a listed pseudogene. CDR3 length: 17 amino acids. CDR3 loop: CASSKAKLGLGNQPQHF. The CDR3 DNA follows: TGTGCCAGCAGCAAAGCTAAGCTTGGGTTGGGGAATCAGCCCCAGCATTTT.

As for this clonotype: An end of the junction does not agree with germline; a read error may underlie this. The chain employs TRBV7-3 and TRBJ1-1; the match to TRBD1 covers 9 bases. The V gene's germline CDR1 is SGHTA and CDR2 FQGTGA. This CDR3 comprises 15 residues. The DNA of the CDR3 is TGCGCCAGCAGCTCCGGGACAGGGATGAACACTGAAGCTTTCTTT. The encoded protein is CASSSGTGMNTEAFF.

The chain is built from TRBV7-2 and TRBJ2-5, with D perhaps matching TRBD2 (5 bases). CDR3 length: 13 amino acids. Per germline, CDR1 SGHTA and CDR2 FQGNSA. V lost 5 bases to trimming and J lost 5 bases, with 12 bases between them. The CDR3 coding sequence is TGTGCCAGCAGCGAGCCCCGGAGGGAGACCCAGTACTTC. This encodes CASSEPRRETQYF.

This clonotype showed up just once. V is TRBV6-6 and J is TRBJ1-2, with 9 bases aligning to TRBD1. Looked up from germline, CDR1 is MNHNY and CDR2 is SVGAGI (reference sequence). This CDR3 has 14 amino acids. The V segment lost 6 bases and the J segment 2 bases; nucleotides outside the gene matches: 4. CDR3 amino acids: CASRTGGMNYGYTF. The CDR3 DNA reads TGTGCCAGCAGGACAGGGGGGATGAACTATGGCTACACCTTC.

V and J are TRBV6-6 and TRBJ2-1; D perhaps matches TRBD2 (6 bases). The V gene lost 4 bases and the J gene lost 1 base, with 14 bases spanning the gap. CDR3 size: 16 residues. Germline assignment: CDR1 MNHNY and CDR2 SVGAGI (reference sequence). The CDR3 DNA sequence: TGTGCCAGCAGTTCTGGACCGGGACTGTCCTACAATGAGCAGTTCTTC. Its translation is CASSSGPGLSYNEQFF.

This clonotype was seen at least ten times. The chain couples TRBV27 to TRBJ1-2; D unresolved. Trimming left V 2 bases short and J 8 bases short, with 9 bases between. The CDR3 runs 12 residues. Germline V gene sequence: CDR1 MNHEY, CDR2 SMNVEV (reference sequence). CDR3 DNA: TGTGCCAGCAGTTTAGGAGGGCACGGCTACACCTTC. This translates into CASSLGGHGYTF.